This TCR beta chain was recovered during a study of patients and donors after allogeneic stem cell transplantation. The sample holds many counts of this clonotype. V was clipped by 4 bases and J by 2 bases, with 9 bases between them. This CDR3 is built from 14 residues. CDR1 MNHEY and CDR2 SMNVEV come from the germline V gene (reference sequence). Via MiXCR, TCRdb re-called the RT-PCR reads, giving one row per CDR3 protein. The sample has 900,000 to 1,000,000 distinct CDR3 sequences, about a sixth seen once. This chain links TRBV27 with TRBJ1-3; the D gene is possibly TRBD1 (5 bases). The sequencing sample was made of blood, either unsorted or a sorted T cell fraction (not recorded which). This TCR derives from a human donor who was either an allogeneic HSCT recipient or a stem cell or donor lymphocyte infusion donor (not recorded which). It is not recorded whose cells these are; they may come from a transplant donor. The CDR3 DNA reads as TGTGCCAGCAGTTCCAGGGACCCTGGAAACACCATATATTTT. Its translation: CASSSRDPGNTIYF.